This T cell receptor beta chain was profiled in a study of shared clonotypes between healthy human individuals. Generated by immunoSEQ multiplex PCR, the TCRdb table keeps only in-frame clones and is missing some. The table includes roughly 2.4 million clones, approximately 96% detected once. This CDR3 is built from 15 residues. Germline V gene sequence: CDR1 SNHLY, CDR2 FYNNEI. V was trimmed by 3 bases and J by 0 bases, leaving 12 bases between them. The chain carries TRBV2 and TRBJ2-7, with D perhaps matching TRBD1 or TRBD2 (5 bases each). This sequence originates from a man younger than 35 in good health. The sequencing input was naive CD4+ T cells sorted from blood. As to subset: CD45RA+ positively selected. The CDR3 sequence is CASSDRDRSSYEQYF. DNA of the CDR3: TGTGCCAGCAGTGATAGGGACCGCTCCTCCTACGAGCAGTACTTC.